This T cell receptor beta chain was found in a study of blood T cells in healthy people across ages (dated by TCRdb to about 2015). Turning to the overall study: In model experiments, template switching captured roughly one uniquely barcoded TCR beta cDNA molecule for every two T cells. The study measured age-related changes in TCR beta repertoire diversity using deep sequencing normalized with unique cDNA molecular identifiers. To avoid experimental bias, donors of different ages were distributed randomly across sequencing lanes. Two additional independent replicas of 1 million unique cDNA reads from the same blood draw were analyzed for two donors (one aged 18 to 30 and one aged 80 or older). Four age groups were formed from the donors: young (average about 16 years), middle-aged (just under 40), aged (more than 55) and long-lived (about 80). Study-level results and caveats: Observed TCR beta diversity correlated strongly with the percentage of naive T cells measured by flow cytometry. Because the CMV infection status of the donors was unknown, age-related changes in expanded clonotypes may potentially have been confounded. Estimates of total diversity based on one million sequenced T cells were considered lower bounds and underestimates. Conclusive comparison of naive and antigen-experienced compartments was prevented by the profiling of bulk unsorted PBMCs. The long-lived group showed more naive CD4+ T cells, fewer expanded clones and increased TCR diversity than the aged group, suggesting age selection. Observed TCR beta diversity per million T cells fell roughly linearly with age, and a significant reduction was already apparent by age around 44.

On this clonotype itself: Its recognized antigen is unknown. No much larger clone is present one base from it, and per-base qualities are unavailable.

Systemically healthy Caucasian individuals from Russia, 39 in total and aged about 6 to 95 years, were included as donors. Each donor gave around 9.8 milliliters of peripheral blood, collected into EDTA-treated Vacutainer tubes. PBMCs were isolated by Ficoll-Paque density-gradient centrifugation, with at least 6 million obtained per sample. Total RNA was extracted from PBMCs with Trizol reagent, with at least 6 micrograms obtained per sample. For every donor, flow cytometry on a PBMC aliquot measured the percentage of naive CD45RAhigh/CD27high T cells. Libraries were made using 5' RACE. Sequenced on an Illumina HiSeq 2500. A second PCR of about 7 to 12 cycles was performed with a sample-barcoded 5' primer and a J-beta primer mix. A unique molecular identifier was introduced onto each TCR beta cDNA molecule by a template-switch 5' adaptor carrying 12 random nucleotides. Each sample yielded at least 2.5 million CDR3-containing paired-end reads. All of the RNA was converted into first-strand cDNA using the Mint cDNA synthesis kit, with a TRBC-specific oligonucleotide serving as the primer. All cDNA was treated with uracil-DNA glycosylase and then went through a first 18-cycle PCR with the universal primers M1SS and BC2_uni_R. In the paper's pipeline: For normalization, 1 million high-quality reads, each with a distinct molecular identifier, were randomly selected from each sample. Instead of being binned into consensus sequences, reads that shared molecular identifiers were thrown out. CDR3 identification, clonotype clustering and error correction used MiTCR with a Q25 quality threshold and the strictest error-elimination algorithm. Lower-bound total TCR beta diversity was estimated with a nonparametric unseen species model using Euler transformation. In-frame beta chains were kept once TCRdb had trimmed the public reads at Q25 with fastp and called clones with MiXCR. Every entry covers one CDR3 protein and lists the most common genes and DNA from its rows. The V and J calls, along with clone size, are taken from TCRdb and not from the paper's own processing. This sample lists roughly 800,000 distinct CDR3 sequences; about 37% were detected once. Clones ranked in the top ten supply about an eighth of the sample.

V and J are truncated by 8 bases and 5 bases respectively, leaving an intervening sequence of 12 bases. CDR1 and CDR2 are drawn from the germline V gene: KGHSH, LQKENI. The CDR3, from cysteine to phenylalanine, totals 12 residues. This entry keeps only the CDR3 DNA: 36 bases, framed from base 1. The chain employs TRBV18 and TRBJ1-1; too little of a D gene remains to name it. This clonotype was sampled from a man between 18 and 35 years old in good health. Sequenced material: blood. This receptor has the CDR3 CASSPTKTEAFF. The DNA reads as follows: TGTGCCAGCAGCCCGACTAAGACTGAAGCTTTCTTT.